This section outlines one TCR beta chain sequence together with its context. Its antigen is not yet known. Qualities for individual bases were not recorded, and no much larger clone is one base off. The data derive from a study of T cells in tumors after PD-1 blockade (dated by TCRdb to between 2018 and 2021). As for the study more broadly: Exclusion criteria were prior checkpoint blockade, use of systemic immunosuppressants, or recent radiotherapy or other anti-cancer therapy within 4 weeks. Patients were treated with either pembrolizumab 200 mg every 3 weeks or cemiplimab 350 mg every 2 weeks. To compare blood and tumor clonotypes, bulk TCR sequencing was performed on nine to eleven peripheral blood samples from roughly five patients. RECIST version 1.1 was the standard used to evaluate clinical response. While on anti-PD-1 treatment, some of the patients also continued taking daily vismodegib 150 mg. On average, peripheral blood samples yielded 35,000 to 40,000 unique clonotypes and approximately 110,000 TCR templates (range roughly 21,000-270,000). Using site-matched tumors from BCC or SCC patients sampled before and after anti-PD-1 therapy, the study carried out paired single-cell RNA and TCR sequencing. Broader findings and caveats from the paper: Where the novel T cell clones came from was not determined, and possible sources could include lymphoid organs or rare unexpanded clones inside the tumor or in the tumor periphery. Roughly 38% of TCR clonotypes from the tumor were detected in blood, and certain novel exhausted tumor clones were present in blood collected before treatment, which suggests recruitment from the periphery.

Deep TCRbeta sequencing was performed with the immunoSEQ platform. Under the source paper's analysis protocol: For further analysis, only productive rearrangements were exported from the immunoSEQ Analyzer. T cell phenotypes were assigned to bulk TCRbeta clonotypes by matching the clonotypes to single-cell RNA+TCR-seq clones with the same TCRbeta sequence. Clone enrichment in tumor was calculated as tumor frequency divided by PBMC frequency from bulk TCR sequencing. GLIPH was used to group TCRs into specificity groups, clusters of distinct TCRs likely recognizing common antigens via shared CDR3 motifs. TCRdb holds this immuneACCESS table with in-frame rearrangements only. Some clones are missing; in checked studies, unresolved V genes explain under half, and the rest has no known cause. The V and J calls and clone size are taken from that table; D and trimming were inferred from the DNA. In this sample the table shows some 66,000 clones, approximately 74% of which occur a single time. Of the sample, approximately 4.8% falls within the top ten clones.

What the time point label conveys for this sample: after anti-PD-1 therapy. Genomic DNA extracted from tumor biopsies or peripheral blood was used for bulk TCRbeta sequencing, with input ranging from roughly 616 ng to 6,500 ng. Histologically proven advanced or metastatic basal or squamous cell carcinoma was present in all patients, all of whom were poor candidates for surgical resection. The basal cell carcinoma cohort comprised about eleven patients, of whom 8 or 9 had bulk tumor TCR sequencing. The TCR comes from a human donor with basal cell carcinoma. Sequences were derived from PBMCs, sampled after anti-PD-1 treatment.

The CDR3 protein is CASRRTGAAADTQYF. The DNA sequence is as follows: TGTGCCAGCAGACGGACAGGGGCTGCGGCAGATACGCAGTATTTT. The receptor chain draws on TRBV7-8 and TRBJ2-3; 9 junctional bases match TRBD1. CDR1 and CDR2, per the germline V gene, are SGHVS and FQNEAQ. Including cysteine and phenylalanine, the CDR3 has 15 amino acids. The only DNA kept is the CDR3, 45 bases in frame from the first base. V loses 6 bases at its end and J loses 4 bases; junction bases beyond the gene matches: 8.